This T cell receptor (beta chain) was captured in a study of shared clonotypes between healthy human individuals. Method: immunoSEQ multiplex PCR; TCRdb's copy keeps in-frame clones and lacks some. This table has roughly 590,000 clones, around 95% appearing once. Naive CD8 cells comprised CD45RO-negative, CCR7-positively selected cells, excluding terminally differentiated effector memory CD45RA+ cells. Source material: naive CD8+ T cells sorted from blood. The clonotype originates from a woman aged 25 to 39 in good health.

The CDR3 DNA reads TGTGCCAGCAGTCCCTTCGGATGGAACACTGAAGCTTTCTTT. Protein product: CASSPFGWNTEAFF. The chain couples TRBV27 to TRBJ1-1; D gene unclear. Germline lookup yields CDR1 MNHEY and CDR2 SMNVEV (reference sequence). Trimming took off 5 bases at V and 1 base at J, with 11 bases between the two ends. The length of the CDR3 is 14 residues.